The clone carrying this T cell receptor beta chain was counted a single time. CDR3 length: 16 amino acids. V lost 0 bases to trimming and J lost 3 bases, with 15 bases between them. From germline, CDR1 is SGHDN and CDR2 FVKESK. This sample is part of a study of shared clonotypes between healthy human individuals. The donor population consisted of healthy HIV-negative adults with no recent acute infections or vaccinations. As handled by the study authors: From ImmunoSEQ came sequences covering only the junction and carrying no quality scores, so filtering differed. The assay was immunoSEQ multiplex PCR, and TCRdb's table has in-frame clones only and misses some. V, J and clone size derive from that table, while D and trimming were established from the DNA sequence. The sample lists a few million clones; under 95% were seen once.

This sequence originates from a man between 18 and 35 years old in good health. Some clones in this sample may be carry-over from other donors' samples. The sample taken for sequencing was naive CD4+ T cells from PBMCs. Subset described: CD45RA+ positively selected. This sequence joins TRBV14 and TRBJ2-7; no definite D call. Here the CDR3 reads CASSQEGWGLGYEQYF. CDR3 nucleotide sequence: TGTGCCAGCAGCCAAGAGGGTTGGGGTCTAGGCTACGAGCAGTACTTC. The complete variable domain, with remaining parts taken from reference TRBV14 and TRBJ2-7, reads EAGVTQFPSHSVIEKGQTVTLRCDPISGHDNLYWYRRVMGKEIKFLLHFVKESKQDESGMPNNRFLAERTGGTYSTLKVQPAELEDSGVYFCASSQEGWGLGYEQYFGPGTRLTVT.